This T cell receptor (beta chain) originates from a study of cytomegalovirus exposure and HLA in healthy donors. Libraries were prepared by immunoSEQ multiplex PCR; TCRdb keeps only in-frame clonotypes and omits some of them. This sample has 200,000 to 300,000 clones, with about 86% found just once. Per the germline V gene, CDR1 is MNHNS and CDR2 is SASEGT. V was shortened by 9 bases and J by 2 bases, with 14 bases between the two germline ends. This CDR3 has 13 residues. The source of this sequence is a woman in her 30s in good health and CMV-seropositive. J is TRBJ2-7 and V is TRBV6-1; no definite D call. The sample consisted of PBMCs. The CDR3 reads CARYYKQPYEQYF. The CDR3 nucleotides read TGTGCCAGGTACTACAAGCAGCCCTACGAGCAGTACTTC.